This T cell receptor beta chain emerged from a study of glioma-infiltrating T cells after dendritic cell vaccination. PBMC were collected before vaccination, two weeks after the third vaccination, and at progression. V was clipped by 5 bases and J by 4 bases; unmatched bases: 8. CDR1 is SGHTA, CDR2 FQGNSA, per germline. The CDR3 has 16 amino acids. Some clones are missing from TCRdb's copy, which holds only in-frame ones; the method was immunoSEQ multiplex PCR. The sample consists of about 92,000 clones, 70% to 90% of them appearing once. A single count supports this clone. This specimen consisted of blood, obtained before dendritic cell vaccination. The rearrangement joins TRBV7-2 to TRBJ1-6; 7 bases match TRBD1. The source of this sequence is a human donor with glioblastoma. The CDR3 DNA reads TGTGCCAGCAGCCCCCTGGGGACAGATTATAATTCACCCCTCCACTTT. Amino acids: CASSPLGTDYNSPLHF.